This TCR beta chain was identified during a study of OX40 agonist ivuxolimab in advanced cancers. On the study more broadly: Every patient in dose escalation had hepatocellular carcinoma, melanoma, renal cell or head and neck cancer.

Germline V gene data show CDR1 as GTSNPN and CDR2 as SVGIG (reference sequence). V trimming: 0 bases; J trimming: 6 bases; junction bases outside the gene matches: 10. CDR3 length: 15 amino acids. Only in-frame clones appear in the TCRdb table, and some are missing; sequencing was by immunoSEQ multiplex PCR. Here the sample spans about 49,000 clones, approximately 81% being singletons. General observations from the study: Both blood CD4+ and CD8+ T cells showed clonal growth by week 6 at 0.1 to 3.0 mg/kg. What antigens the expanded peripheral T cells recognized was never established. Low normalized T-cell clonal expansion also characterized some of the nonresponders.

A word on this clone: No antigen is known for it.

This material consisted of CD4+ or CD8+ T cells sorted from blood, taken in a trial of the OX40 agonist ivuxolimab. This sequence was found in an adult with an advanced solid tumor such as melanoma, head and neck, liver or kidney cancer. The chain is built from TRBV30 and TRBJ2-7; 8 positions agree with TRBD2. CDR3 sequence (DNA): TGTGCCTGGAGTGTACGGTCTAGCGGGCTACTCGAGCAGTACTTC. The encoded protein is CAWSVRSSGLLEQYF.